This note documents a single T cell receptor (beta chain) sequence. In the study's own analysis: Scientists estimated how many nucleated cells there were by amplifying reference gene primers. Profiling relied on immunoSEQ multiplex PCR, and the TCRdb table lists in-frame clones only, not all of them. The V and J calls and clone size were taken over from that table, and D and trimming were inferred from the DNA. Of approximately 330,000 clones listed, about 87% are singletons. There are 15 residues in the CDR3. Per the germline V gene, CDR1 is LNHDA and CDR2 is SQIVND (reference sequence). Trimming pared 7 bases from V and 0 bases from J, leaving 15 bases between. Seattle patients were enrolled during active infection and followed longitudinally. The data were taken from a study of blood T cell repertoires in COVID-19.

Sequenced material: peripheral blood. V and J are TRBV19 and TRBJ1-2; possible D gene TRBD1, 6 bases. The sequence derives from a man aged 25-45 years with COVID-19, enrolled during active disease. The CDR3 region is CASTNQGNTNYGYTF. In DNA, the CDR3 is TGTGCCAGTACCAACCAGGGGAACACTAACTATGGCTACACCTTC.